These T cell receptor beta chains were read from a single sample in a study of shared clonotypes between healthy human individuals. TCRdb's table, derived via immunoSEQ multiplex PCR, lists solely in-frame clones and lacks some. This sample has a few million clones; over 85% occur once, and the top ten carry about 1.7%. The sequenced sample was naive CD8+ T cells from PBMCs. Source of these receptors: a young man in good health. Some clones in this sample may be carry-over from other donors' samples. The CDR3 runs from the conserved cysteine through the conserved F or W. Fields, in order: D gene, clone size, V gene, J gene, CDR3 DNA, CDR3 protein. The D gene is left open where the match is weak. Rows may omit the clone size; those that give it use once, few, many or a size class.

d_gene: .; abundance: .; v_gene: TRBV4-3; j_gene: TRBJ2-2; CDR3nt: TGCGCCAGCAGCCAGTACAGGACCGGGGAGCTGTTTTTT; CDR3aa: CASSQYRTGELFF
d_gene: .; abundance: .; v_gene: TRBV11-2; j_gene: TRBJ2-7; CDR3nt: TGTGCCAGCAGCTTTTACACCGCCCCGCAGTACTTC; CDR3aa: CASSFYTAPQYF
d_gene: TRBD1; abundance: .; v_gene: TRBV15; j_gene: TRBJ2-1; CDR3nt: TGTGCCACCAGCAGAGATAAAACGCGGACAGGGCTGAATGAGCAGTTCTTC; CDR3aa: CATSRDKTRTGLNEQFF
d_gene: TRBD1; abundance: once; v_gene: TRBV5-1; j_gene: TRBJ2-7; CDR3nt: TGCGCCAGCAGCCCTGGACAGGGGACATCCTACGAGCAGTACTTC; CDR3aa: CASSPGQGTSYEQYF
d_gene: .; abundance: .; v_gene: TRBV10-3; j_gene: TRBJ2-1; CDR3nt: TGTGCCATCAGTTCCGACAATGAGCAGTTCTTC; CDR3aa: CAISSDNEQFF
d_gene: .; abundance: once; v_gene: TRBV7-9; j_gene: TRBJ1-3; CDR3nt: TGTGCCAGCAGCTTAGAGCGGAGCCGCGGAAACACCATATATTTT; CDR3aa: CASSLERSRGNTIYF
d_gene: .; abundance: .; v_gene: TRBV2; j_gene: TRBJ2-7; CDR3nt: TGTGCCAGCAGTGAGGGGATTTACGAGCAGTACTTC; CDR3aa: CASSEGIYEQYF
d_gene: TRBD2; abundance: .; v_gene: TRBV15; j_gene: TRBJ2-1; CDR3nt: TGTGCCACCAGCAGACCCTCCGCGGGACTAGCGCATTACAATGAGCAGTTCTTC; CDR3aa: CATSRPSAGLAHYNEQFF
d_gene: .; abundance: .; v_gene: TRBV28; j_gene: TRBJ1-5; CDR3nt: TGTGCCAGCAGTTTAAGGACAGCAAACAGCAATCAGCCCCAGCATTTT; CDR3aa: CASSLRTANSNQPQHF
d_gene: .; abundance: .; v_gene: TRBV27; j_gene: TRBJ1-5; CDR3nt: TGTGCCAGCAGTTTCGGAGCAGGTAGCAATCAGCCCCAGCATTTT; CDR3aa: CASSFGAGSNQPQHF
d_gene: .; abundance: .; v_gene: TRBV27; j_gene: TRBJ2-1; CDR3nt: TGTGCCAGCAGTTCCCCGAGCCTCCCCAATGAGCAGTTCTTC; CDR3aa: CASSSPSLPNEQFF
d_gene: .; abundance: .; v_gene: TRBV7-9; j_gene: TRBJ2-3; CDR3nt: TGTGCCAGCAGCCCCAGGGGGAAAGCGGGGGCCAACACAGATACGCAGTATTTT; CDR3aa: CASSPRGKAGANTDTQYF
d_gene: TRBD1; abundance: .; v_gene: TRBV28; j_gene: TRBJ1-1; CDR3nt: TGTGCCAGCAGTTTTAGGGCCCCAGGGGGCTCGTCTGAAGCTTTCTTT; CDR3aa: CASSFRAPGGSSEAFF
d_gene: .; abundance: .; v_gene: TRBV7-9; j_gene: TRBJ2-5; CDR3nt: TGTGCCAGCAGCTCTCCCCTTCGCATGGAACAAGAGACCCAGTACTTC; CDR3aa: CASSSPLRMEQETQYF
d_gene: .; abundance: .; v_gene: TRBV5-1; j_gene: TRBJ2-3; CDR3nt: TGCGCCAGCAGCCCCGGGGATACGCAGTATTTT; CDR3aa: CASSPGDTQYF
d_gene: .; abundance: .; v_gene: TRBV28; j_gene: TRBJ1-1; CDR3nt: TGTGCCACCATCCCCCCGGGGAGGAGGATGAACACTGAAGCTTTCTTT; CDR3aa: CATIPPGRRMNTEAFF
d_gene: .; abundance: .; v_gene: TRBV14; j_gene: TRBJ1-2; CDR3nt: TGTGCCAGCAGCCAAGATCTGGGGAGTTTTGTCCATGGCTACACCTTC; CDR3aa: CASSQDLGSFVHGYTF